This T cell receptor beta chain was captured by sequencing in a study of cytomegalovirus exposure and HLA in healthy donors. The PCR ran on 60 Vbeta and 13 Jbeta primers. This table comes from immunoSEQ multiplex PCR, and its TCRdb copy is limited to in-frame clones, with some not included. This listing includes approximately 37,000 clones. Germline lookup yields CDR1 SGDLS and CDR2 YYNGEE. The CDR3 totals 14 residues. V was clipped by 7 bases and J by 4 bases; unmatched bases: 8. The receptor was derived from a male donor in good health and CMV-seronegative. V usage is TRBV9 and J usage is TRBJ1-5; 7 bases line up with TRBD1. The sample was PBMCs. The CDR3 region has the DNA TGTGCCAGCTCGGAGGGGGCTTTAAATCAGCCCCAGCATTTT. Protein sequence: CASSEGALNQPQHF. The whole variable domain, filled in from reference TRBV9 and TRBJ1-5, reads DSGVTQTPKHLITATGQRVTLRCSPRSGDLSVYWYQQSLDQGLQFLIQYYNGEERAKGNILERFSAQQFPDLHSELNLSSLELGDSALYFCASSEGALNQPQHFGDGTRLSIL.